This T cell receptor (beta chain) was found in a study of beta chain features in type 1 diabetes. On the study more broadly: The examined sorted cells totaled around 100 million across samples. General study points: Among all four CD4+ subsets, Type 1 diabetes patients had TCRB CDR3s that were moderately but significantly shorter. Shorter templates might be favored by PCR, equally in patients and controls.

This clone came up a few times. Its antigen is undetermined. Germline CDR1 reads SQVTM; CDR2 reads ANQGSEA. V was cut by 7 bases and J by 0 bases, with 13 bases left in between. There are 14 residues in the CDR3. Reverse transcribing all isolated RNA meant expressed TCRB transcripts were sequenced. The method was immunoSEQ multiplex PCR; TCRdb's version includes in-frame clones alone and lacks a portion of them. This sample yields under 150,000 clones, of which roughly 17% are seen a single time; around 2.5% belongs to the top ten. The sample was central memory CD4+ T cells from blood. The chain is built from TRBV29-1 and TRBJ1-3; tentatively, D is TRBD1 (6 bases). This receptor was taken from a man between 18 and 35 years old with type 1 diabetes. CDR3 DNA: TGCAGCGCTCAGGACAGCCACTCTGGAAACACCATATATTTT. Translating it yields CSAQDSHSGNTIYF.